The next 11 T cell receptor beta chains were all read from a single sample in a study of blood T cells in healthy people across ages (dated by TCRdb to between 2015 and 2017). To prepare the library, 5' RACE was applied. Sequenced on an Illumina HiSeq 2500. The second PCR ran for about 6 to 12 cycles and used a J-beta primer mix along with a sample-barcoded 5' primer. The raw public data were reprocessed by TCRdb itself: fastp quality trimming at Q25, MiXCR clonotype calling, in-frame beta chains only. Every distinct CDR3 protein forms one entry, paired with its most common genes and DNA. In all, the sample holds hundreds of thousands of distinct CDR3 sequences, and roughly 32% of those were seen once. Of the sample, roughly 15% falls within the top ten clones. Sequencing input: blood. The source of these receptors is a woman of 80 years or more in good health. Donor details come from another sample of the same person, matched by shared clones.

This clonotype was detected ten times or more. The chain uses TRBV7-2 and TRBJ2-1; the match to TRBD2 covers 12 bases. CDR3 length: 14 residues. With V trimmed by 6 bases and J by 3 bases, 0 bases remained unmatched. Germline CDR1 and CDR2: SGHTA and FQGNSA. CDR3 sequence (DNA): TGTGCCAGCAGACTAGCGGGGGGCTACAATGAGCAGTTCTTC. Translation gives CASRLAGGYNEQFF.

This clonotype was counted ten times or more. This sequence joins TRBV20-1 and TRBJ1-6; 7 nucleotides align to TRBD1. V dropped 8 bases and J dropped 8; count of bases not matched to a gene: 9. Germline-derived CDR1 and CDR2 are DFQATT and SNEGSKA (reference sequence). This CDR3 has 13 residues. DNA for the CDR3: TGCAGTTCAGAAAGGGGGCCGGATTCACCCCTCCACTTT. Translating gives CSSERGPDSPLHF.

This clonotype has only one observation. The genes are TRBV27 and TRBJ1-1; 9 nucleotides match TRBD1. CDR3 size: 16 residues. CDR1 and CDR2 from the germline V gene are MNHEY and SMNVEV (reference sequence). J lost 1 base, V lost 6 bases, and 9 bases had no gene match. The CDR3: CASRGQGIPKNTEAFF. The CDR3 DNA reads TGTGCCAGCAGGGGACAGGGAATCCCCAAGAACACTGAAGCTTTCTTT.

The CDR3 bases are TGTGCCAGCAGCTTAGGAGACACACGCTACAATGAGCAGTTCTTC. Translating gives CASSLGDTRYNEQFF. The gene calls are TRBV7-2 and TRBJ2-1; D unclear. Germline CDR1 is SGHTA and CDR2 is FQGNSA. V lost 1 base and J lost 3, with 10 bases in between. This CDR3 has 15 residues.

A note on this clonotype: At one end, the junction sequence differs from germline, possibly due to a read error. The genes are TRBV20-1 and TRBJ2-7; 11 bases are shared with TRBD1. The CDR3 totals 14 residues. CDR1 is DFQATT and CDR2 is SNEGSKA in the germline V gene (reference sequence). The DNA of the CDR3 is TGTAGTGCCAAGGACAGGGGGCTTCCCTACGAGCAGTACTTC. Its translation: CSAKDRGLPYEQYF.

To note about this clonotype: Possible read error: a much larger clone is one base away. The rearrangement uses TRBV12-5 and TRBJ2-5, with 10 bases lining up with TRBD2. Germline V gives CDR1 LGHNT, CDR2 FRNRAP. CDR3 length: 13 residues. J gave up 4 bases and V 9 bases, and 5 bases lay outside the gene matches. In DNA form, the CDR3 reads TGTGCTAGGTTGATAGCGGGGGGAGAGACCCAGTACTTC. Its protein product is CARLIAGGETQYF.

This clonotype was found many times. The rearrangement uses TRBV27 and TRBJ2-4; no clear D. This CDR3 region has 14 residues. CDR1 MNHEY and CDR2 SMNVEV come from the germline V gene (reference sequence). V was shortened by 6 bases and J by 9 bases, with 18 bases between the two germline ends. The CDR3 spells CASSPQVGLVIQYF. In DNA form, the CDR3 reads TGTGCCAGCAGCCCTCAAGTAGGGCTAGTCATTCAGTACTTC.

In the case of this clonotype: A read error may be the cause here, since a much bigger clone is one base away. This chain joins TRBV7-6 and TRBJ2-1; 10 bases align to TRBD1. This CDR3 comprises 20 residues. Germline CDR1 reads SGHVS; CDR2 reads FNYEAQ. CDR3 loop: CASSFLRDRGSRGSYNEQVF. The CDR3 region has the DNA TGTGCCAGCAGCTTTCTCCGGGACAGGGGTAGTAGGGGCTCCTACAATGAGCAGGTCTTC.

The gene calls are TRBV7-2 and TRBJ2-7, with D unresolved. Per germline, CDR1 SGHTA and CDR2 FQGNSA. CDR3 length: 11 amino acids. V was trimmed by 7 bases and J by 4 bases, leaving 8 bases between them. The CDR3 sequence: CASNPAYEQYF. The DNA for the CDR3 is TGTGCCAGCAACCCAGCTTACGAGCAGTACTTC. The full variable domain, its missing parts supplied by reference TRBV7-2 and TRBJ2-7, is GAGVSQSPSNKVTEKGKDVELRCDPISGHTALYWYRQSLGQGLEFLIYFQGNSAPDKSGLPSDRFSAERTGGSVSTLTIQRTQQEDSAVYLCASNPAYEQYFGPGTRLTVT.

Points on this clonotype: A read error is likely, as this CDR3 ends without the conserved phenylalanine or tryptophan. The J gene is TRBJ1-5, the V gene TRBV20-1, with unresolved D. Trimming cost V 3 bases and J 13 bases, with 25 bases left between them. CDR1 and CDR2 from the germline V gene are DFQATT and SNEGSKA (reference sequence). The CDR3 has 15 amino acids. The CDR3 spells CSASGDPTNLISQHC. The DNA of the CDR3 is TGCAGTGCTAGTGGTGACCCTACCAACTTAATCTCTCAGCATTGT.

This clonotype has a count of ten or more. This sequence joins TRBV27 and TRBJ1-5; a possible D gene is TRBD1 (5 bases). The CDR3 is 14 residues long. Germline-derived CDR1 and CDR2 are MNHEY and SMNVEV (reference sequence). V was shortened by 6 bases and J by 1 base, with 10 bases between the two germline ends. The CDR3 here is CASRRGQSNQPQHF. The CDR3 DNA sequence: TGTGCCAGCAGACGAGGACAAAGCAATCAGCCCCAGCATTTT.